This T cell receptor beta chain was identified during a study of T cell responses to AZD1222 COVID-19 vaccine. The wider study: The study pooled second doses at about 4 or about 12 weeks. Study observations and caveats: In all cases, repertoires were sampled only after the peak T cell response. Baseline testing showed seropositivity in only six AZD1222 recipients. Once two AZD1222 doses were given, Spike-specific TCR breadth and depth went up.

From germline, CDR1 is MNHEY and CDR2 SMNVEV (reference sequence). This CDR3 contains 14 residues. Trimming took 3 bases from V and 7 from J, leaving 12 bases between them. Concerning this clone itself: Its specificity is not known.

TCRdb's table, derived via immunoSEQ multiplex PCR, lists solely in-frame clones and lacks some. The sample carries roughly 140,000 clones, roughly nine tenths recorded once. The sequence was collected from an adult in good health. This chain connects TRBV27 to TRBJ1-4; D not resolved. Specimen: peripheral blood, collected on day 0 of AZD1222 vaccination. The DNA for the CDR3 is TGTGCCAGCAGTTTCGGGTCGGGCGGTGAAAAACTGTTTTTT. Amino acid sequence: CASSFGSGGEKLFF.